This entry lists 24 T cell receptor beta chains sequenced from one sample in a study of cytomegalovirus exposure and HLA in healthy donors (dated by TCRdb to the late 2010s). Libraries were constructed by the immunoSEQ multiplex PCR assay. TCRdb stores this immuneACCESS table with in-frame sequences only. Part of the clones is absent; in the studies checked, under half of the shortfall reflects unresolved V genes, and no reason is known for the rest. The sample data list about 330,000 clones, and 86% of these were observed just once. The biggest ten clones account for about 0.8% of the sample. Sequencing used PBMCs. These receptors were obtained from a woman aged 18-35 years in good health and CMV-seronegative.

The CDR3 here is CASSPGMLEQYF. The CDR3 coding sequence is TGTGCCAGCAGCCCAGGGATGCTCGAGCAGTACTTC. The genes are TRBV14 and TRBJ2-7, with D tentatively TRBD1 (5 bases). Germline values: CDR1 SGHDN, CDR2 FVKESK. The CDR3 is 12 residues long. Trimming took off 4 bases at V and 6 bases at J, with 10 bases between the two ends.

V usage is TRBV6-6 and J usage is TRBJ2-7; a weak D match, TRBD2 (5 bases). V lost 2 bases, J lost 4 bases, and 15 bases lay in between. CDR3 length: 15 amino acids. Germline V gives CDR1 MNHNY, CDR2 SVGAGI (reference sequence). The CDR3 DNA sequence: TGTGCCAGCAGTTACCGGGCTAAGGGAGTTTACGAGCAGTACTTC. Its translation: CASSYRAKGVYEQYF.

The J gene is TRBJ2-7, the V gene TRBV11-3; no definite D call. The V end was cut by 3 bases, the J end by 4 bases, with 13 bases between. Germline values: CDR1 SGHNT, CDR2 YENEEA. The CDR3 totals 14 residues. CDR3 bases: TGTGCCAGCAGCTTCGGAGAGAGTGGGTACGAGCAGTACTTC. Its protein product is CASSFGESGYEQYF.

This chain uses TRBV7-9 with TRBJ2-7; the match to TRBD1 covers 12 bases. In germline, CDR1 is SEHNR, CDR2 FQNEAQ (reference sequence). V shed 5 bases, J shed 7 bases, and the junction held 9 bases outside the gene matches. The CDR3 is 15 residues long. The CDR3 bases are TGTGCCAGCAGCGGAGGGGGACAGGGGGCCTGGGAGCAGTACTTC. As protein: CASSGGGQGAWEQYF.

V is TRBV27 and J is TRBJ1-1; maybe TRBD1 (6 bases). The germline V gene encodes CDR1 MNHEY and CDR2 SMNVEV (reference sequence). Trimming removed 6 bases at V and 0 bases at J, with 11 bases between. The CDR3 extends over 14 amino acids. The chain's CDR3 is CASRTGQLNTEAFF. Written as DNA, the CDR3 is TGTGCCAGCAGAACCGGACAGCTGAACACTGAAGCTTTCTTT.

J is TRBJ1-4 and V is TRBV5-6, with D possibly matching TRBD1 (6 bases). Germline CDR1 SGHDT, CDR2 YYEEEE. V gave up 2 bases and J gave up 10 bases, with 12 bases separating them. This CDR3 is 13 amino acids long. CDR3 loop: CASSFTGRGKLFF. CDR3 nucleotide sequence: TGTGCCAGCAGCTTTACAGGGCGAGGAAAACTGTTTTTT.

This rearrangement joins TRBV7-8 to TRBJ1-5, with D uncertain. This CDR3 comprises 14 residues. The V and J ends lost 5 bases and 2 bases respectively, with 10 bases between them. Germline V gene sequence: CDR1 SGHVS, CDR2 FQNEAQ. The CDR3: CASSPTEGNQPQHF. For the CDR3, the DNA is TGTGCCAGCAGCCCTACCGAGGGCAATCAGCCCCAGCATTTT.

This clone showed up just once. The chain couples TRBV15 to TRBJ2-1; 8 nucleotides agree with TRBD1. Trimming cost V 5 bases and J 3 bases; bases outside gene matches: 3. This CDR3 comprises 14 residues. Germline CDR1 and CDR2: LNHNV and YYDKDF (reference sequence). The CDR3 spells CATSGGTGYNEQFF. CDR3 nucleotides: TGTGCCACCAGCGGCGGGACAGGCTACAATGAGCAGTTCTTC. Based on the CDR3 plus reference TRBV15 and TRBJ2-1, the full variable domain is DAMVIQNPRYQVTQFGKPVTLSCSQTLNHNVMYWYQQKSSQAPKLLFHYYDKDFNNEADTPDNFQSRRPNTSFCFLDIRSPGLGDTAMYLCATSGGTGYNEQFFGPGTRLTVL.

In its sample, this clone was seen a few times. DNA for the CDR3: TGCGCCAGCACCCCGGGGAGTGGCTCCTACGAGCAGTACTTC. Amino acids: CASTPGSGSYEQYF. The V call is TRBV5-1, the J call TRBJ2-7, with D tentatively TRBD2 (5 bases). This CDR3 has 14 residues. V shed 6 bases and J shed 0 bases, with 13 bases lying between them. Germline CDR1 SGHRS, CDR2 YFSETQ. The full variable domain, with the rest looked up from reference TRBV5-1 and TRBJ2-7, is KAGVTQTPRYLIKTRGQQVTLSCSPISGHRSVSWYQQTPGQGLQFLFEYFSETQRNKGNFPGRFSGRQFSNSRSEMNVSTLELGDSALYLCASTPGSGSYEQYFGPGTRLTVT.

The rearrangement joins TRBV18 to TRBJ2-1, with 12 bases matching TRBD1. Trimming cost V 3 bases and J 7 bases; bases outside gene matches: 7. The CDR3 consists of 16 residues. Germline lookup yields CDR1 KGHSH and CDR2 LQKENI. CDR3 sequence: CASSPPSGQGANEQFF. The CDR3 DNA follows: TGTGCCAGCTCACCGCCCTCGGGACAGGGGGCAAATGAGCAGTTCTTC.

The rearrangement joins TRBV28 to TRBJ2-5; perhaps TRBD1 as D (5 bases). CDR3 length equals 13 residues. Trimming removed 7 bases from V and 2 bases from J, with 11 bases in between. CDR1 is MDHEN and CDR2 is SYDVKM in the germline V gene. This CDR3 is CASTRQTQETQYF. CDR3 nucleotides: TGTGCCAGCACGAGACAGACGCAAGAGACCCAGTACTTC.

The J gene is TRBJ2-3, the V gene TRBV19, with D unresolved. V lost 10 bases and J lost 6, with 8 bases in between. The CDR3 loop spans 10 amino acids. From germline, CDR1 is LNHDA and CDR2 SQIVND (reference sequence). In nucleotides, the CDR3 is TGTGCCACAGGCCAGGATACGCAGTATTTT. This gives the protein CATGQDTQYF. The whole variable domain, filled in from reference TRBV19 and TRBJ2-3, reads DGGITQSPKYLFRKEGQNVTLSCEQNLNHDAMYWYRQDPGQGLRLIYYSQIVNDFQKGDIAEGYSVSREKKESFPLTVTSAQKNPTAFYLCATGQDTQYFGPGTRLTVL.

The chain joins TRBV28 to TRBJ1-5, with a possible D match to TRBD1 (6 bases). Trimming stripped 5 bases from V and 7 bases from J, with 21 bases between. Germline loops: CDR1 MDHEN, CDR2 SYDVKM. The CDR3 length is 16 residues. Here the CDR3 DNA reads TGTGCCAGCAGTCCACGCCCCGAGACAGGTCACCAGCCCCAGCATTTT. Its protein product is CASSPRPETGHQPQHF.

The CDR3 DNA is TGTGCCAGCAGCCTTCGGTGGGCGGGGAGCTCGTTCGAGCAGTACTTC. Encoded protein: CASSLRWAGSSFEQYF. V and J are TRBV27 and TRBJ2-7, with a tentative D call TRBD2 (6 bases). V was trimmed by 6 bases and J by 6 bases, leaving 24 bases between them. The germline V gene encodes CDR1 MNHEY and CDR2 SMNVEV (reference sequence). The CDR3 runs to 16 residues.

The chain uses TRBV7-2 and TRBJ2-3, with 7 positions matching TRBD2. CDR3 size: 15 residues. V was pared by 8 bases and J by 0 bases, with 8 bases of the junction left unmatched. The germline gives CDR1 SGHTA, CDR2 FQGNSA. CDR3 residues: CASGRDYLSTDTQYF. As DNA, the CDR3 is TGTGCCAGCGGACGGGACTACCTTAGCACAGATACGCAGTATTTT. Based on the CDR3 plus reference TRBV7-2 and TRBJ2-3, the full variable domain is GAGVSQSPSNKVTEKGKDVELRCDPISGHTALYWYRQSLGQGLEFLIYFQGNSAPDKSGLPSDRFSAERTGGSVSTLTIQRTQQEDSAVYLCASGRDYLSTDTQYFGPGTRLTVL.

The rearrangement joins TRBV9 to TRBJ2-7, with 8 bases identical to TRBD2. This CDR3 is 15 amino acids long. With V trimmed by 0 bases and J by 6 bases, 8 bases remained unmatched. The germline V gene encodes CDR1 SGDLS and CDR2 YYNGEE. As DNA, the CDR3 is TGTGCCAGCAGCGTAGAGGGAGCGGGAGTTGGCGAGCAGTACTTC. Translated, it gives CASSVEGAGVGEQYF.

The chain carries TRBV19 and TRBJ2-2; D perhaps matches TRBD1 (6 bases). Trimming shortened V by 3 bases and J by 1 base, and 12 bases separated the two germline ends. There are 16 residues in the CDR3. CDR1 is LNHDA and CDR2 is SQIVND in the germline V gene (reference sequence). The CDR3: CASSIWQGMNTGELFF. In DNA form, the CDR3 reads TGTGCCAGTAGTATCTGGCAGGGGATGAACACCGGGGAGCTGTTTTTT.

The chain links TRBV7-7 to TRBJ1-1, with D perhaps TRBD1 (5 bases). Germline V gene sequence: CDR1 SSHAT, CDR2 FNYEAQ (reference sequence). The CDR3 is 17 amino acids. V was trimmed by 5 bases and J by 4 bases, leaving 23 bases between them. The CDR3 DNA sequence: TGTGCCAGCAGCCAAGGAACAGGTTTGGACGACCGCACTGAAGCTTTCTTT. Protein sequence: CASSQGTGLDDRTEAFF. The full variable domain, completed using reference TRBV7-7 and TRBJ1-1, is GAGVSQSPRYKVTKRGQDVTLRCDPISSHATLYWYQQALGQGPEFLTYFNYEAQPDKSGLPSDRFSAERPEGSISTLTIQRTEQRDSAMYRCASSQGTGLDDRTEAFFGQGTRLTVV.

V gene TRBV27 combines with J gene TRBJ1-2; TRBD1 matches 9 bases. The junction had 10 bases not matched to a gene; V was cut back by 4 bases and J by 7 bases. The CDR3 length is 15 residues. Germline loops: CDR1 MNHEY, CDR2 SMNVEV (reference sequence). The DNA of the CDR3 is TGTGCCAGCAGTTCCCTTCCCGACAGGGGGGCTGGCTACACCTTC. Amino acid sequence: CASSSLPDRGAGYTF.

The CDR3 nucleotides are TGCAGCGTTGCCAGGTTAGCGGGACCCAATGAGCAGTTCTTC. Translated: CSVARLAGPNEQFF. The V call is TRBV29-1, the J call TRBJ2-1; TRBD2 aligns across 8 bases. This CDR3 spans 14 amino acids. V shed 4 bases and J 6 bases; nucleotides not matched to a gene: 8. Germline loops: CDR1 SQVTM, CDR2 ANQGSEA.

This clone was counted once. As DNA, the CDR3 is TGCGCCAGCAGCTTGTTGACTAGCGCCTCGGAGCAGTACTTC. Translation: CASSLLTSASEQYF. This chain connects TRBV5-1 to TRBJ2-7; 8 nucleotides align to TRBD2. Losses at the gene ends were 1 base for V and 7 bases for J; bases not matched to a gene: 7. The CDR3 extends over 14 amino acids. Germline loops: CDR1 SGHRS, CDR2 YFSETQ.

This clone was detected once. The chain recombines TRBV5-1 with TRBJ2-2; D is ambiguous. V was shortened by 4 bases and J by 2 bases, with 12 bases between the two germline ends. This CDR3 region has 15 residues. The germline CDR1 and CDR2 sequences are SGHRS and YFSETQ. CDR3 bases: TGCGCCAGCAGCCCGACGACTGCTAACACCGGGGAGCTGTTTTTT. It specifies CASSPTTANTGELFF.

This sequence joins TRBV7-3 and TRBJ1-2; tentative D call: TRBD1 (6 bases). V lost 4 bases and J lost 4, with 22 bases in between. CDR1 and CDR2 (germline): SGHTA, FQGTGA. This CDR3 spans 17 amino acids. CDR3 DNA sequence: TGTGCCAGCAGCTCCCACCCCGGACAGACCTCTGGCTATGGCTACACCTTC. Translated: CASSSHPGQTSGYGYTF.

The chain employs TRBV4-3 and TRBJ2-7; D might be TRBD2 (6 bases). Looked up from germline, CDR1 is LGHNA and CDR2 is YSLEER. Trimming took off 0 bases at V and 7 bases at J, with 13 bases between the two ends. This CDR3 comprises 14 residues. The CDR3 is CASSQDTGVGEQYF. The CDR3 DNA reads as TGCGCCAGCAGCCAAGATACGGGGGTGGGAGAGCAGTACTTC.